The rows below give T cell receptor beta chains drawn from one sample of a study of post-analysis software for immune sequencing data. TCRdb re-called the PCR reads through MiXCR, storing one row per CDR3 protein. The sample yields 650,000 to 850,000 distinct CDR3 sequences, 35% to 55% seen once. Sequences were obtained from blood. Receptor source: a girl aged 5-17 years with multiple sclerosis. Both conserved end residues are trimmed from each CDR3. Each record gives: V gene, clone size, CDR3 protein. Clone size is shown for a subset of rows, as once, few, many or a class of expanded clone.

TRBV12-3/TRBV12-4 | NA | ASSFVGLINEQF
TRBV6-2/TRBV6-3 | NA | ASTTLAALGGPRDTQY
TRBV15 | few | ATSRDLITGTTYEQY
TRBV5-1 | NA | ASSLGSVPSTDTQY
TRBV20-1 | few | SARDLQRYEQY
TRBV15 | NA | ATSRDHSYEQY
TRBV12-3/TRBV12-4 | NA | ASSSAGWEAF
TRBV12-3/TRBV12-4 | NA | ASSLMGAGQPQH
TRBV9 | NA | ASSVDAGSDTGELF
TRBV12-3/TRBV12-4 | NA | ASSSHGGTSGRETQY
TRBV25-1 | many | ASSEWGQSYEQY
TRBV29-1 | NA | SVDGELGTDTQY
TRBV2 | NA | ASSFLRDVTGELF
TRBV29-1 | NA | SVDTGESSYEQY
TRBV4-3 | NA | ASSQDGFKGAF
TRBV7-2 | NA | ASSRAPVSGSYEQY
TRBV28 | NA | ASSHRGGDIQY
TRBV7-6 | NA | ASSLAPGDAEAF
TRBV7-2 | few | ASSPETSGVSNEQF
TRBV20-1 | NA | SASGDRSTEAF
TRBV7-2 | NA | ASSYPSGRASGETQY
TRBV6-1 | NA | ASSESGLAASYEQY